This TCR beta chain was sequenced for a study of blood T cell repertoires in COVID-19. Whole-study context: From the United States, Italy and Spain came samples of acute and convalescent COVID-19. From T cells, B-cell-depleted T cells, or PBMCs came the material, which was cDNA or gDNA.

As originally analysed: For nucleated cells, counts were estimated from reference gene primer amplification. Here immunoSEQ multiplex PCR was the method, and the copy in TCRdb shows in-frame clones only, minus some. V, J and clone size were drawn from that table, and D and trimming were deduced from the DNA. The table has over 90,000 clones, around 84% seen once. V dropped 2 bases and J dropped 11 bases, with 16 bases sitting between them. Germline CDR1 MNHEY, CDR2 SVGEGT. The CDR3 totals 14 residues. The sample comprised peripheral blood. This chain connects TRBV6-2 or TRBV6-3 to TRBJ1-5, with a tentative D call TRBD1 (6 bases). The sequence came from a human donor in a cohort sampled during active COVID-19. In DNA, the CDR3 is TGTGCCAGCAGTTACACCCGACAGGCCTCGGCCCAGCATTTT. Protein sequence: CASSYTRQASAQHF.